One sample yielded the 26 T cell receptor beta chains listed below, sequenced in a study of STAT3 mutations in large granular lymphocyte leukemia (dated by TCRdb to between 2017 and 2020). Antigen specificity for these receptors is unknown. The library was generated by the immunoSEQ multiplex PCR assay. The table comes from immuneACCESS by way of TCRdb, which keeps in-frame sequences with V and J called. Part of the clones is missing from these tables; in studies checked, under half for an unresolved V gene and the rest for unknown reasons. In all, the sample holds around 10,000 clones, and 45% to 65% of those were seen once. Roughly 8.8% of the sample is in the top ten clones. Paper-wide results and their limitations: All T-LGLL patients had at least one immunodominant TCRbeta clonotype, and roughly half had multiple immunodominant subclonotypes.

Sequencing used peripheral blood mononuclear cells. The receptors here all came from a boy aged 5-17 years with T-cell large granular lymphocyte leukemia. Some clones in this sample may be carry-over from other donors' samples. The age is the age at diagnosis.

This clone was seen a single time. The chain couples TRBV29-1 to TRBJ1-2, with D perhaps matching TRBD1 (6 bases). The V end lost 5 bases, the J end lost 3 bases, and 10 bases lay between the germline ends. The germline gives CDR1 SQVTM, CDR2 ANQGSEA. The CDR3 loop spans 12 amino acids. The CDR3 here is CSVLGGYYGYTF. The DNA for the CDR3 is TGCAGCGTTTTAGGGGGGTACTATGGCTACACCTTC.

Only a few counts were recorded for this clone. CDR3 protein: CSVAFPGNTIYF. CDR3 DNA sequence: TGCAGCGTCGCTTTCCCTGGAAACACCATATATTTT. V and J are TRBV29-1 and TRBJ1-3, with unresolved D. This CDR3 comprises 12 residues. V lost 6 bases and J lost 2, with 8 bases in between. CDR1 and CDR2 (germline): SQVTM, ANQGSEA.

Written as DNA, the CDR3 is TGTGCCAGCAGCTCCCTTGGACAGGGAACTGGAAACACCATATATTTT. Protein: CASSSLGQGTGNTIYF. The chain is built from TRBV7-8 and TRBJ1-3, with 8 bases lining up with TRBD1. The CDR3 extends over 16 amino acids. V dropped 4 bases and J dropped 2; count of bases not matched to a gene: 7. Germline assignment: CDR1 SGHVS and CDR2 FQNEAQ.

This clone occurred a few times. The chain is built from TRBV4-1 and TRBJ1-5, with a possible D match to TRBD1 (5 bases). The CDR3 extends over 13 amino acids. V dropped 1 base and J dropped 7 bases, with 8 bases sitting between them. Per germline, CDR1 MGHRA and CDR2 YSYEKL. The CDR3 nucleotides are TGCGCCAGCAGCCAAGTTCAGGGACAGCCCCAGCATTTT. The encoded protein is CASSQVQGQPQHF.

This clone was counted only a few times. The chain recombines TRBV5-4 with TRBJ1-2, with D maybe TRBD1 (5 bases). The CDR3 runs to 14 residues. Germline assignment: CDR1 SGHNT and CDR2 YYREEE (reference sequence). V shed 1 base and J shed 4 bases, with 11 bases lying between them. CDR3 bases: TGTGCCAGCAGCTTGTTGCAGGGTGGCTATGGCTACACCTTC. Its protein product is CASSLLQGGYGYTF.

The chain recombines TRBV6-1 with TRBJ2-7, with D tentatively TRBD1 (5 bases). The CDR3 length is 15 residues. Germline assignment: CDR1 MNHNS and CDR2 SASEGT. Trimming took 1 base from V and 0 from J, leaving 10 bases between them. CDR3 nucleotide sequence: TGTGCCAGCAGTGAAGGACCAGGGATCTCCTACGAGCAGTACTTC. Amino acids: CASSEGPGISYEQYF.

The chain joins TRBV2 to TRBJ1-5; D not certain. CDR1 is SNHLY and CDR2 is FYNNEI in the germline V gene. V dropped 0 bases and J dropped 7 bases, with 10 bases sitting between them. CDR3 length equals 14 residues. In DNA, the CDR3 is TGTGCCAGCAGTGAAGCGGACCGAAGGCAGCCCCAGCATTTT. It yields the protein CASSEADRRQPQHF.

The CDR3 DNA sequence: TGTGCCAGCAGCTTAGGCTTTTCATCCTACGAGCAGTACTTC. Its translation: CASSLGFSSYEQYF. The chain combines TRBV13 with TRBJ2-7; D remains unclear. Germline V gene data show CDR1 as PRHDT and CDR2 as FYEKMQ (reference sequence). The CDR3 is 14 residues long. V dropped 0 bases and J dropped 1 base, with 7 bases sitting between them.

There are a few counts of this clone. The genes are TRBV25-1 and TRBJ1-5; D possibly corresponds to TRBD1 (6 bases). This CDR3 spans 14 amino acids. Germline CDR1 and CDR2: MGHDK and SYGVNS. V lost 6 bases and J lost 9, with 18 bases in between. CDR3 nucleotide sequence: TGTGCCAGCAGCGATACAGGGTCCCTGCCGCCCCAGCATTTT. As protein: CASSDTGSLPPQHF.

The genes are TRBV5-1 and TRBJ2-5, with D tentatively TRBD2 (5 bases). CDR1 SGHRS and CDR2 YFSETQ come from the germline V gene. The CDR3 consists of 14 residues. V was cut by 2 bases and J by 1 base, with 9 bases left in between. The CDR3, as DNA: TGCGCCAGCAGCTTTGGGAGCCTCCAAGAGACCCAGTACTTC. It encodes CASSFGSLQETQYF.

J is TRBJ1-6 and V is TRBV19; D is ambiguous. Germline V gives CDR1 LNHDA, CDR2 SQIVND (reference sequence). V gave up 5 bases and J gave up 12 bases, with 17 bases separating them. CDR3 size: 14 residues. Here the CDR3 DNA reads TGTGCCAGTAGTCAAACCATACTCAGGAAACCCCTCCACTTT. Translation: CASSQTILRKPLHF.

This clone was seen only once. The rearrangement uses TRBV27 and TRBJ2-7; either TRBD1 or TRBD2 may fit D (6 bases each). Germline CDR1 MNHEY, CDR2 SMNVEV (reference sequence). Deletions cut 6 bases from V and 3 bases from J, with 12 bases between. This CDR3 is 13 amino acids long. In DNA, the CDR3 is TGTGCCAGCAGGCGGGACACGAACTACGAGCAGTACTTC. Translation: CASRRDTNYEQYF.

The chain is built from TRBV5-1 and TRBJ2-7, with TRBD1 identical over 8 bases. Germline trimming cut 4 bases from V and 8 bases from J; bases unmatched to any gene: 5. The germline V gene has CDR1 SGHRS and CDR2 YFSETQ. The CDR3 has 12 residues. The CDR3 coding sequence is TGCGCCAGCAGCGAGGACAGGGTGCAGCAGTACTTC. Residues: CASSEDRVQQYF.

In this sample, this clone turned up a few times. This chain links TRBV5-6 with TRBJ2-7; the match to TRBD2 covers 11 bases. Germline assignment: CDR1 SGHDT and CDR2 YYEEEE. The CDR3 consists of 15 residues. J gave up 7 bases and V 0 bases, and 6 bases lay outside the gene matches. In nucleotides, the CDR3 is TGTGCCAGCAGCTTGGGACTAGCGGGAATGAGGGAGCAGTACTTC. This sequence encodes CASSLGLAGMREQYF. The full variable domain, completed using reference TRBV5-6 and TRBJ2-7, is DAGVTQSPTHLIKTRGQQVTLRCSPKSGHDTVSWYQQALGQGPQFIFQYYEEEERQRGNFPDRFSGHQFPNYSSELNVNALLLGDSALYLCASSLGLAGMREQYFGPGTRLTVT.

This chain joins TRBV5-1 and TRBJ2-5; D call uncertain. Trimming removed 0 bases from V and 1 base from J, with 4 bases in between. There are 13 residues in the CDR3. CDR1 SGHRS and CDR2 YFSETQ come from the germline V gene. The CDR3 DNA is TGCGCCAGCAGCTTGGGCTCCCAAGAGACCCAGTACTTC. Translating it yields CASSLGSQETQYF.

The rearrangement uses TRBV12-5 and TRBJ2-7; perhaps TRBD2 as D (5 bases). Trimming left V 5 bases short and J 7 bases short, with 9 bases between. This CDR3 has 11 residues. Germline values: CDR1 LGHNT, CDR2 FRNRAP. The CDR3 bases are TGTGCTAGTGGTCAAGGCGGGGAGCAGTACTTC. This sequence encodes CASGQGGEQYF.

This clone has just a few counts. The V gene is TRBV5-5, the J gene TRBJ1-1; D call uncertain. Per germline, CDR1 SGHKS and CDR2 YYEKEE (reference sequence). This CDR3 spans 13 amino acids. Trimming removed 1 base from V and 4 bases from J, with 8 bases in between. CDR3 in DNA: TGTGCCAGCAGCTTGCAGCCCCTCACTGAAGCTTTCTTT. The encoded protein is CASSLQPLTEAFF.

The chain joins TRBV9 to TRBJ1-2; 9 bases align to TRBD1. The CDR3 extends over 15 amino acids. Germline-derived CDR1 and CDR2 are SGDLS and YYNGEE. The trim removed 0 bases at V and 5 bases at J, leaving 5 bases unmatched. The CDR3 DNA follows: TGTGCCAGCAGCGTAGCGGGACAGGGTGGATATGGCTACACCTTC. The encoded protein is CASSVAGQGGYGYTF.

The gene calls are TRBV7-9 and TRBJ2-3; D not resolved. V dropped 1 base and J dropped 5 bases, with 13 bases sitting between them. The length of the CDR3 is 15 residues. Germline V gene data show CDR1 as SEHNR and CDR2 as FQNEAQ (reference sequence). The CDR3 region is CASSLVYLSGDTQYF. In nucleotides, the CDR3 is TGTGCCAGCAGCTTAGTCTATTTATCGGGAGATACGCAGTATTTT.

This clone was recorded once. This chain uses TRBV27 with TRBJ1-4; 7 positions match TRBD1. J was trimmed by 5 bases and V by 4 bases; bases with no gene match: 10. CDR3 length: 16 amino acids. The germline V gene encodes CDR1 MNHEY and CDR2 SMNVEV (reference sequence). The CDR3 protein is CASSWGFGTENEKLFF. The CDR3 bases are TGTGCCAGCAGTTGGGGCTTCGGGACAGAGAATGAAAAACTGTTTTTT.

The chain is built from TRBV18 and TRBJ2-7; tentatively, D is TRBD1 (6 bases). Per germline, CDR1 KGHSH and CDR2 LQKENI. The ends were cut back, 4 bases at V and 2 bases at J, with 9 bases in the middle. This CDR3 spans 13 amino acids. This CDR3 reads CASSLDRAYEQYF. CDR3 nucleotide sequence: TGTGCCAGCTCACTGGACAGAGCCTACGAGCAGTACTTC.

The J gene is TRBJ2-5, the V gene TRBV25-1; 7 nucleotides agree with TRBD2. CDR1 is MGHDK, CDR2 SYGVNS, per germline. J lost 4 bases, V lost 1 base, and 6 bases had no gene match. The CDR3 sequence is 15 residues long. CDR3 bases: TGTGCCAGCAGTGAATGGGAGGGACTTTTAGAGACCCAGTACTTC. Translation: CASSEWEGLLETQYF.

The chain uses TRBV27 and TRBJ1-2; maybe TRBD1 (5 bases). V shed 5 bases and J shed 5 bases, with 12 bases lying between them. The length of the CDR3 is 13 residues. Germline V gene sequence: CDR1 MNHEY, CDR2 SMNVEV (reference sequence). The CDR3 protein is CASSLSGLYGYTF. The CDR3 coding sequence is TGTGCCAGCAGTCTTTCGGGGCTATATGGCTACACCTTC.

V is TRBV7-8 and J is TRBJ1-1; D is undetermined. Germline V CDR1 and CDR2: SGHVS, FQNEAQ. The CDR3 sequence is 16 residues long. Trimming left V 7 bases short and J 1 base short, with 19 bases between. This CDR3 reads CASTSYRPVPNTEAFF. The CDR3 DNA follows: TGTGCCAGCACCTCTTACCGCCCAGTGCCGAACACTGAAGCTTTCTTT.

This rearrangement joins TRBV7-2 to TRBJ2-7; 7 nucleotides line up with TRBD1. After removal of 3 bases from V and 0 bases from J, the junction contained 11 bases not matched to a gene. The germline V gene has CDR1 SGHTA and CDR2 FQGNSA. The CDR3 sequence is 17 residues long. The CDR3 reads CASSFWLRDRTSYEQYF. The CDR3 nucleotides read TGTGCCAGCAGCTTTTGGCTCCGGGACAGAACCTCCTACGAGCAGTACTTC.

The chain is built from TRBV5-4 and TRBJ2-7, with TRBD2 matching over 13 bases. Germline V CDR1 and CDR2: SGHNT, YYREEE (reference sequence). This CDR3 has 15 amino acids. The trim removed 0 bases at V and 7 bases at J, leaving 4 bases unmatched. This CDR3 is CASSLGLAGGREQYF. DNA for the CDR3: TGTGCCAGCAGCTTGGGACTAGCGGGAGGACGGGAGCAGTACTTC.